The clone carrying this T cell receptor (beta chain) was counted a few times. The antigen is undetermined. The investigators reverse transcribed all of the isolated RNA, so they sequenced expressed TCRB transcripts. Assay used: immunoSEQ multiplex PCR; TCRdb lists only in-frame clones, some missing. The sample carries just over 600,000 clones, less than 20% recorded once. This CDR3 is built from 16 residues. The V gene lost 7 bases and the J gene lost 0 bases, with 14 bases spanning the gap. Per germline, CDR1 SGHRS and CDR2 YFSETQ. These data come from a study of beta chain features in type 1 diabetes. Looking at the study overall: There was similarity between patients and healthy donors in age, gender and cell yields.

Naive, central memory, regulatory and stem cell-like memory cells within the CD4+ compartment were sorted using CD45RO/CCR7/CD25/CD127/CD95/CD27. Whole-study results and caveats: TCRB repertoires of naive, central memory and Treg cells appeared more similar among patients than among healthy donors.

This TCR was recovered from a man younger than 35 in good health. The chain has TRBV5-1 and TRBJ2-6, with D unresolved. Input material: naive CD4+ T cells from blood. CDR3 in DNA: TGCGCCAGCTGTACAGCGTGGGGCTCTGGGGCCAACGTCCTGACTTTC. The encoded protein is CASCTAWGSGANVLTF.